This passage covers 6 T cell receptor beta chains from one sample sequenced in a study of CD8 T cells in ankylosing spondylitis. TCRdb reprocessed the 5' RACE reads with MiXCR, giving one entry per CDR3 protein. The data contain about 750,000 distinct CDR3 sequences, around 19% of them singletons. Regarding the study as a whole: Among TCR beta sequences, a motif of about 8 highly homologous variants appeared characteristic of ankylosing spondylitis blood.

Their antigens remain unidentified. Specimen: blood, either unsorted or a sorted T cell fraction (not recorded which). The receptors stem from a male donor with ankylosing spondylitis.

Only a few counts were recorded for this clonotype. V gene TRBV12-3 or TRBV12-4 combines with J gene TRBJ2-5, with D tentatively TRBD1 (5 bases). The CDR3 has 14 residues. V lost 4 bases, J lost 5 bases, and 14 bases lay in between. The CDR3 DNA is TGTGCCAGCAGTTCCTCAGGGATAGGGGAGACCCAGTACTTC. Protein: CASSSSGIGETQYF.

The table lists this clonotype with a few counts. The V and J genes are TRBV5-6 and TRBJ2-5, with D possibly TRBD2 on 6 matching bases. CDR1 and CDR2 (germline): SGHDT, YYEEEE. V lost 4 bases and J lost 0, with 10 bases in between. This CDR3 is 14 amino acids long. The CDR3 bases are TGTGCCAGCAGCATCGGGGGAAACCAAGAGACCCAGTACTTC. This encodes CASSIGGNQETQYF.

This clonotype was seen more than once but under ten times. A much larger clone differs by one base, so this may be a read error. The rearrangement uses TRBV12-3 or TRBV12-4 and TRBJ2-3; D possibly corresponds to TRBD2 (5 bases). V dropped 4 bases and J dropped 3 bases, with 8 bases sitting between them. The CDR3 sequence is 13 residues long. The CDR3: CASSSDFTDTQYF. CDR3 DNA sequence: TGTGCCAGCAGTTCGGACTTTACAGATACGCAGTATTTT.

The chain recombines TRBV12-3 or TRBV12-4 with TRBJ2-7; 10 positions match TRBD2. CDR3 length: 15 amino acids. Unmatched junction bases numbered 5, after V lost 2 bases and J lost 4 bases. DNA for the CDR3: TGTGCCAGCAGTTTACGGAGCGGGGGGGCTTACGAGCAGTACTTC. This translates into CASSLRSGGAYEQYF.

V is TRBV20-1 and J is TRBJ2-5; no reliable D call. The CDR3 runs 14 residues. Trimming shortened V by 0 bases and J by 3 bases, and 11 bases separated the two germline ends. Germline CDR1 reads DFQATT; CDR2 reads SNEGSKA (reference sequence). The CDR3 DNA follows: TGCAGTGCTAGAGATTCGGTGACTGAAGAGACCCAGTACTTC. Translated, it gives CSARDSVTEETQYF.

A few counts support this clonotype. V and J are TRBV19 and TRBJ2-1, with TRBD1 matching over 7 bases. The J segment lost 4 bases and the V segment lost 5 bases, leaving 5 bases of the junction unmatched. The germline CDR1 and CDR2 sequences are LNHDA and SQIVND (reference sequence). This CDR3 spans 14 amino acids. CDR3 in DNA: TGTGCCAGTAGTTCGACAGGGATTTACAATGAGCAGTTCTTC. It translates to CASSSTGIYNEQFF.